The clone carrying this TCR beta chain is medium-sized (0.01 to 0.1%) within its sample. Its antigen is currently unknown. The data stem from a study of Tregs in tolerant kidney transplant recipients. Study overall: Recipient cells were told from donor cells by antibody staining.

Regarding the study as a whole: Few patients were studied, so findings need validation in larger groups. Expanding Tregs on activated donor B cells appeared to best identify donor-specific TCRbeta clones.

Produced via immunoSEQ multiplex PCR; TCRdb's table is partial and in-frame only. The sample lists 1,800 or so clones, 40% to 55% occurring once. CDR1 SQVTM and CDR2 ANQGSEA come from the germline V gene. CDR3 size: 13 residues. Deletions cut 2 bases from V and 7 bases from J, with 11 bases between. Material for sequencing was Tregs from blood cultured with allogeneic cells. This sequence was found in a human donor in good health. J is TRBJ2-2 and V is TRBV29-1; D may be TRBD1 (6 bases). The CDR3 reads CSVEPNRVGELFF. In DNA form, the CDR3 reads TGCAGCGTTGAACCCAACAGGGTCGGGGAGCTGTTTTTT.